The rows below give T cell receptor beta chains drawn from one sample of a study of cytomegalovirus exposure and HLA in healthy donors. Sequencing used immunoSEQ multiplex PCR; TCRdb keeps in-frame clones, though not all of them. This table has some 110,000 clones, about 91% appearing once. The sequencing sample was made of PBMCs. The receptors here all came from a man between 18 and 29 years old in good health and CMV-seronegative. CDR3s include the opening cysteine and the closing phenylalanine or tryptophan. Fields, in order: CDR3 protein, CDR3 DNA, V gene, D gene, J gene, CDR3 length, clone size. The D gene is left open where the match is weak. Size values are once, few and many counts, or a class for expanded clones, and some rows have none.

CDR3 protein: CASSETRAVRGFF
CDR3 DNA: TGCGCCAGCAGTGAGACGAGGGCAGTGCGTGGGTTCTTC
V gene: TRBV10-2
D gene: -
J gene: TRBJ2-1
CDR3 length: 13
clone size: -

CDR3 protein: CASRSNPVGGYSYNEQFF
CDR3 DNA: TGTGCCAGCAGGTCAAACCCTGTCGGGGGGTACTCCTACAATGAGCAGTTCTTC
V gene: TRBV5-4
D gene: TRBD2
J gene: TRBJ2-1
CDR3 length: 18
clone size: -

CDR3 protein: CASRKTSGFRYF
CDR3 DNA: TGTGCCAGCAGAAAGACTAGCGGGTTTCGGTACTTC
V gene: TRBV6-4
D gene: TRBD2
J gene: TRBJ2-7
CDR3 length: 12
clone size: -

CDR3 protein: CSVCNFSGANVLTF
CDR3 DNA: TGCAGCGTTTGTAATTTCTCTGGGGCCAACGTCCTGACTTTC
V gene: TRBV29-1
D gene: -
J gene: TRBJ2-6
CDR3 length: 14
clone size: -

CDR3 protein: CATSTRQGYNQPQHF
CDR3 DNA: TGTGCCACCAGCACCCGACAGGGATACAATCAGCCCCAGCATTTT
V gene: TRBV15
D gene: TRBD1
J gene: TRBJ1-5
CDR3 length: 15
clone size: -

CDR3 protein: CASFPRLAGAGQYF
CDR3 DNA: TGTGCCAGCTTCCCCCGGCTAGCGGGAGCTGGGCAGTACTTC
V gene: TRBV28
D gene: TRBD2
J gene: TRBJ2-7
CDR3 length: 14
clone size: -

CDR3 protein: CASSLSAGFGGELFF
CDR3 DNA: TGTGCCAGCAGTTTATCGGCAGGGTTCGGCGGGGAGCTGTTTTTT
V gene: TRBV27
D gene: -
J gene: TRBJ2-2
CDR3 length: 15
clone size: -

CDR3 protein: CASSATSGKETQYF
CDR3 DNA: TGTGCCAGCAGTGCCACTAGCGGAAAAGAGACCCAGTACTTC
V gene: TRBV2
D gene: TRBD2
J gene: TRBJ2-5
CDR3 length: 14
clone size: -

CDR3 protein: CASSSQSFANYGYTF
CDR3 DNA: TGTGCCAGCAGTTCACAGAGCTTTGCTAACTATGGCTACACCTTC
V gene: TRBV7-2
D gene: -
J gene: TRBJ1-2
CDR3 length: 15
clone size: -

CDR3 protein: CASSGGTGAGDEQFF
CDR3 DNA: TGCGCCAGCAGCGGAGGGACAGGGGCTGGGGATGAGCAGTTCTTC
V gene: TRBV5-1
D gene: TRBD1
J gene: TRBJ2-1
CDR3 length: 15
clone size: -

CDR3 protein: CAWDRGYEQYF
CDR3 DNA: TGTGCCTGGGACAGGGGTTACGAGCAGTACTTC
V gene: TRBV30
D gene: TRBD1
J gene: TRBJ2-7
CDR3 length: 11
clone size: -

CDR3 protein: CASSMTSGRTDTQYF
CDR3 DNA: TGTGCCAGCAGTATGACTAGCGGGAGGACAGATACGCAGTATTTT
V gene: TRBV25-1
D gene: TRBD2
J gene: TRBJ2-3
CDR3 length: 15
clone size: -

CDR3 protein: CASSFPGTGELFF
CDR3 DNA: TGTGCCAGCAGTTTTCCCGGGACCGGGGAGCTGTTTTTT
V gene: TRBV28
D gene: -
J gene: TRBJ2-2
CDR3 length: 13
clone size: -

CDR3 protein: CASRLPGSYEQYF
CDR3 DNA: TGTGCCAGCAGACTCCCGGGGAGCTACGAGCAGTACTTC
V gene: TRBV28
D gene: -
J gene: TRBJ2-7
CDR3 length: 13
clone size: few

CDR3 protein: CASSSREVRAYNEQFF
CDR3 DNA: TGTGCCAGCAGTTCCCGGGAGGTTCGGGCGTACAATGAGCAGTTCTTC
V gene: TRBV27
D gene: TRBD2
J gene: TRBJ2-1
CDR3 length: 16
clone size: -

CDR3 protein: CASSLSPSGSYEQYF
CDR3 DNA: TGTGCCAGCAGCTTAAGCCCTAGCGGGTCCTACGAGCAGTACTTC
V gene: TRBV7-2
D gene: TRBD2
J gene: TRBJ2-7
CDR3 length: 15
clone size: -

CDR3 protein: CASSQDNPGTGLGQPQHF
CDR3 DNA: TGCGCCAGCAGCCAAGATAATCCGGGTACAGGGCTCGGTCAGCCCCAGCATTTT
V gene: TRBV4-3
D gene: -
J gene: TRBJ1-5
CDR3 length: 18
clone size: -

CDR3 protein: CASSPFGGQGSDTQYF
CDR3 DNA: TGTGCCAGCAGTCCCTTTGGGGGACAGGGATCAGATACGCAGTATTTT
V gene: TRBV28
D gene: TRBD1
J gene: TRBJ2-3
CDR3 length: 16
clone size: -

CDR3 protein: CASKVLGADTQYF
CDR3 DNA: TGCGCCAGCAAAGTTCTAGGGGCGGATACGCAGTATTTT
V gene: TRBV5-1
D gene: -
J gene: TRBJ2-3
CDR3 length: 13
clone size: -

CDR3 protein: CASSVGDRVLWGSGANVLTF
CDR3 DNA: TGTGCCAGCAGCGTAGGGGACAGGGTCCTTTGGGGCTCTGGGGCCAACGTCCTGACTTTC
V gene: TRBV9
D gene: TRBD1
J gene: TRBJ2-6
CDR3 length: 20
clone size: -

CDR3 protein: CAISESSWTVREKLFF
CDR3 DNA: TGTGCCATCAGTGAGTCCTCTTGGACAGTGAGGGAAAAACTGTTTTTT
V gene: TRBV10-3
D gene: -
J gene: TRBJ1-4
CDR3 length: 16
clone size: -

CDR3 protein: CASSDSLRNRAWLETQYF
CDR3 DNA: TGTGCCAGCAGTGACTCCTTAAGAAACAGGGCCTGGTTAGAGACCCAGTACTTC
V gene: TRBV6-4
D gene: -
J gene: TRBJ2-5
CDR3 length: 18
clone size: -

CDR3 protein: CASSPRQPNTEAFF
CDR3 DNA: TGTGCCAGCAGCCCCAGGCAACCGAACACTGAAGCTTTCTTT
V gene: TRBV11-3
D gene: -
J gene: TRBJ1-1
CDR3 length: 14
clone size: -

CDR3 protein: CSVGADNQPQHF
CDR3 DNA: TGCAGCGTTGGGGCAGATAATCAGCCCCAGCATTTT
V gene: TRBV29-1
D gene: -
J gene: TRBJ1-5
CDR3 length: 12
clone size: -

CDR3 protein: CATSRGGQWQPQHF
CDR3 DNA: TGTGCCACCAGCAGAGGAGGTCAGTGGCAGCCCCAGCATTTT
V gene: TRBV15
D gene: -
J gene: TRBJ1-5
CDR3 length: 14
clone size: -

CDR3 protein: CAWSVDWRGGLYEQYF
CDR3 DNA: TGTGCCTGGAGTGTAGATTGGCGGGGGGGCCTTTACGAGCAGTACTTC
V gene: TRBV30
D gene: TRBD2
J gene: TRBJ2-7
CDR3 length: 16
clone size: -

CDR3 protein: CASRWGGADTQYF
CDR3 DNA: TGTGCCAGCAGGTGGGGGGGGGCCGATACGCAGTATTTT
V gene: TRBV6-6
D gene: -
J gene: TRBJ2-3
CDR3 length: 13
clone size: -

CDR3 protein: CASSLVTGTPETQYF
CDR3 DNA: TGTGCCAGCAGCTTAGTGACCGGGACTCCAGAGACCCAGTACTTC
V gene: TRBV7-2
D gene: -
J gene: TRBJ2-5
CDR3 length: 15
clone size: -

CDR3 protein: CASSWGGNYGYTF
CDR3 DNA: TGTGCCAGCAGTTGGGGCGGAAACTATGGCTACACCTTC
V gene: TRBV6-5
D gene: -
J gene: TRBJ1-2
CDR3 length: 13
clone size: -

CDR3 protein: CASSVGDRNEQYF
CDR3 DNA: TGTGCCAGCAGCGTAGGGGACAGGAACGAGCAGTACTTC
V gene: TRBV9
D gene: TRBD1
J gene: TRBJ2-7
CDR3 length: 13
clone size: once

CDR3 protein: CASRGIRQGSNQPQHF
CDR3 DNA: TGTGCCAGTAGAGGGATTAGGCAGGGGAGCAATCAGCCCCAGCATTTT
V gene: TRBV19
D gene: -
J gene: TRBJ1-5
CDR3 length: 16
clone size: -

CDR3 protein: CASSFWDRATDTQYF
CDR3 DNA: TGTGCCAGCAGTTTTTGGGACAGAGCCACAGATACGCAGTATTTT
V gene: TRBV28
D gene: TRBD1
J gene: TRBJ2-3
CDR3 length: 15
clone size: -

CDR3 protein: CTSSQDLLAGCTDTQYF
CDR3 DNA: TGCACCAGCAGCCAAGATCTTCTAGCGGGGTGCACAGATACGCAGTATTTT
V gene: TRBV1
D gene: -
J gene: TRBJ2-3
CDR3 length: 17
clone size: -

CDR3 protein: CASSESGEMGTEAFF
CDR3 DNA: TGTGCCAGCAGTGAATCAGGGGAGATGGGCACTGAAGCTTTCTTT
V gene: TRBV25-1
D gene: -
J gene: TRBJ1-1
CDR3 length: 15
clone size: -

CDR3 protein: CASRWGQIYTGELFF
CDR3 DNA: TGTGCCAGCAGGTGGGGACAGATCTACACCGGGGAGCTGTTTTTT
V gene: TRBV7-2
D gene: TRBD1
J gene: TRBJ2-2
CDR3 length: 15
clone size: -

CDR3 protein: CASSPLTTDSGTGELFF
CDR3 DNA: TGTGCCAGCTCACCACTTACGACGGATTCGGGCACCGGGGAGCTGTTTTTT
V gene: TRBV18
D gene: -
J gene: TRBJ2-2
CDR3 length: 17
clone size: -

CDR3 protein: CASSLGTSGFSYEQYF
CDR3 DNA: TGTGCCAGCAGCTTAGGAACTAGCGGGTTCTCCTACGAGCAGTACTTC
V gene: TRBV11-3
D gene: TRBD2
J gene: TRBJ2-7
CDR3 length: 16
clone size: -

CDR3 protein: CATRRDYGYTF
CDR3 DNA: TGTGCCACCAGACGGGACTATGGCTACACCTTC
V gene: TRBV6-1
D gene: -
J gene: TRBJ1-2
CDR3 length: 11
clone size: -

CDR3 protein: CASSNPQGVQETQYF
CDR3 DNA: TGTGCCAGCAGTAACCCCCAGGGGGTCCAAGAGACCCAGTACTTC
V gene: TRBV25-1
D gene: TRBD1
J gene: TRBJ2-5
CDR3 length: 15
clone size: -

CDR3 protein: CASSPGTGASYNEQFF
CDR3 DNA: TGTGCCAGCTCACCCGGGACAGGGGCATCTTACAATGAGCAGTTCTTC
V gene: TRBV18
D gene: TRBD1
J gene: TRBJ2-1
CDR3 length: 16
clone size: -

CDR3 protein: CASSPGTGDAGYGYTF
CDR3 DNA: TGTGCCAGCAGCCCTGGGACAGGGGATGCGGGCTATGGCTACACCTTC
V gene: TRBV6-6
D gene: TRBD1
J gene: TRBJ1-2
CDR3 length: 16
clone size: few

CDR3 protein: CASSVRTGINEKLFF
CDR3 DNA: TGTGCCAGCAGCGTCCGGACAGGAATTAATGAAAAACTGTTTTTT
V gene: TRBV2
D gene: TRBD1
J gene: TRBJ1-4
CDR3 length: 15
clone size: -

CDR3 protein: CASSPYSSSYEQYF
CDR3 DNA: TGTGCCAGCAGCCCTTACTCGAGCTCCTACGAGCAGTACTTC
V gene: TRBV11-3
D gene: -
J gene: TRBJ2-7
CDR3 length: 14
clone size: -

CDR3 protein: CASSQLRSSRVSYNEQFF
CDR3 DNA: TGCGCCAGCAGCCAACTTAGAAGTTCGCGGGTGTCCTACAATGAGCAGTTCTTC
V gene: TRBV4-1
D gene: -
J gene: TRBJ2-1
CDR3 length: 18
clone size: -

CDR3 protein: CASSYSRLVAYYGYTF
CDR3 DNA: TGTGCCAGCAGTTACTCGAGACTGGTAGCGTACTATGGCTACACCTTC
V gene: TRBV6-5
D gene: -
J gene: TRBJ1-2
CDR3 length: 16
clone size: few

CDR3 protein: CASSYSRIRTGELFF
CDR3 DNA: TGTGCCAGCAGTTACTCGAGGATCCGCACCGGGGAGCTGTTTTTT
V gene: TRBV6-5
D gene: -
J gene: TRBJ2-2
CDR3 length: 15
clone size: -

CDR3 protein: CASSIDQAEQFF
CDR3 DNA: TGTGCCAGTAGTATAGATCAGGCGGAGCAGTTCTTC
V gene: TRBV19
D gene: -
J gene: TRBJ2-1
CDR3 length: 12
clone size: few